This T cell receptor (beta chain) was identified in a study of blood T cell repertoires in COVID-19 (TCRdb year 2020). For the wider study: Samples covering the acute and convalescent phases of COVID-19 were provided by collaborators in the United States, Italy and Spain. The prospective study material was composed of cDNA or gDNA derived from T cells, B-cell-depleted T cells, or PBMCs. Deeply sampled blood TCRbeta repertoires from subjects exposed to, actively infected with, or recovered from COVID-19 were included in the dataset. The repertoires were released in a freely available public database intended as a resource for research on the immune response to SARS-CoV-2. Samples came from the ongoing ImmuneRACE study (first 160 participants) plus 1,254 subjects from 6 global collaborators. The sample metadata nearly always contained a de-identified subject ID, COVID-19 status, age in years and sex. Where available, HLA class I and class II types were taken from metadata supplied by the sample provider and were not determined by assay-based typing.

TCRbeta CDR3 regions were amplified from genomic DNA by means of the immunoSEQ Assay, a bias-controlled multiplex PCR. The paper's data handling went like this. The number of nucleated cells in each sample was estimated from the amplification of reference gene primers within the assay. To quantify the absolute abundance of each unique TCRbeta CDR3 rearrangement, sequence reads were collapsed and filtered. For each sample, productive Simpson clonality was calculated by taking the square root of Simpson's diversity index across productive rearrangements. The clones in this table, taken by TCRdb from immuneACCESS, are in-frame only. Not every clone is retained; where verified, under half of the shortfall comes from an unresolved V gene, and the cause of the rest is unknown. That table gives V, J and clone size, and the DNA gave D and trimming. Recorded for this sample are about 330,000 clones; 65% to 85% of them occurred a single time. The ten largest clones capture 1% to 1.5% of the sample.

Whole blood was collected in K2EDTA tubes by collaborating institutions according to the institutions' own protocols. Collaborator samples were shipped for TCRbeta analysis as frozen whole blood, isolated PBMCs, or DNA extracted from either sample type. Points the paper makes about the study in general: The quantity of clinical and demographic metadata differed by source and by participant and was supplied without curation.

Note on this clone: The antigen it recognizes is unknown. Within one base of it there is no much larger clone, and no base qualities were kept.

From cysteine to phenylalanine, the CDR3 is 16 amino acids long. This entry keeps only the CDR3 DNA: 48 bases, framed from base 1. From the germline V gene, CDR1 is SGHTA and CDR2 is FQGNSA. Between the V and J ends, shortened by 1 base and 2 bases respectively, the junction contains 11 bases. The source material was peripheral blood. The receptor chain draws on TRBV7-2 and TRBJ2-2; perhaps TRBD2 is the D gene, with 6 bases matching. The clonotype comes from a woman aged 45-59 years with acute or convalescent COVID-19. Read as DNA, the sequence is TGTGCCAGCAGCTTAGGCCTGGGAGGAAACACCGGGGAGCTGTTTTTT. This sequence encodes CASSLGLGGNTGELFF. This CDR3, with the reference TRBV7-2 and TRBJ2-2 proteins standing in past its ends, gives the full variable domain GAGVSQSPSNKVTEKGKDVELRCDPISGHTALYWYRQSLGQGLEFLIYFQGNSAPDKSGLPSDRFSAERTGGSVSTLTIQRTQQEDSAVYLCASSLGLGGNTGELFFGEGSRLTVL.